The rows below give T cell receptor beta chains drawn from one sample of a study of PD-1 blockade in classical Hodgkin lymphoma. The protocol was immunoSEQ multiplex PCR, while the TCRdb copy is restricted to in-frame clones and leaves out a portion. The table records around 100,000 clones, about nine tenths of them present only once. The material was peripheral blood mononuclear cells (PBMCs), obtained before the fourth cycle of nivolumab. These receptors were collected from a human donor with classical Hodgkin lymphoma. Both conserved end residues are part of each CDR3. A D gene is named only where the DNA matches it firmly. Size is omitted from some rows. Given values are once, few, many or a class for expanded clones.

J gene	V gene	clone size	D gene	CDR3 DNA	CDR3 protein
TRBJ1-2	TRBV29-1	NA	NA	TGCAGCGTTGACCCAGGGAACTATGGCTACACCTTC	CSVDPGNYGYTF
TRBJ2-6	TRBV10-3	NA	NA	TGTGCCACCGGAGGGGGGGGCAGCTCTGGGGCCAACGTCCTGACTTTC	CATGGGGSSGANVLTF
TRBJ1-5	TRBV28	NA	TRBD1	TGTGCCACCCTACCGACAGGGCATCAGCCCCAGCATTTT	CATLPTGHQPQHF
TRBJ1-3	TRBV30	NA	NA	TGTGCCTGCGGCAGGAGAATGGGAAACACCATATATTTT	CACGRRMGNTIYF
TRBJ2-2	TRBV14	NA	TRBD1	TGTGCCAGCAGCCAAGATCTGTGGCAGGGGGCTGACACCGGGGAGCTGTTTTTT	CASSQDLWQGADTGELFF
TRBJ2-1	TRBV5-1	NA	TRBD1	TGCGCCAGCAGCTTACTGTCCGGGACAGGGGGCTACAATGAGCAGTTCTTC	CASSLLSGTGGYNEQFF
TRBJ2-5	TRBV4-2	NA	TRBD2	TGTGCCAGCAGCCCTAGGACTAGCGGGGGGATACAAGAGACCCAGTACTTC	CASSPRTSGGIQETQYF
TRBJ2-2	TRBV19	NA	TRBD2	TGTGCCAGTAGTATTCCCCCGGGACTAATTTCGAACACCGGGGAGCTGTTTTTT	CASSIPPGLISNTGELFF
TRBJ1-5	TRBV6-5	NA	NA	TGTGCCAGCTACCCAGCACCCAATCAGCCCCAGCATTTT	CASYPAPNQPQHF
TRBJ2-5	TRBV2	NA	NA	TGTGCCAGCAGTTCCCTGGAGGAAGGGGGCCAAGAGACCCAGTACTTC	CASSSLEEGGQETQYF
TRBJ1-6	TRBV7-9	NA	NA	TGTGCCAGCAGCTTAGTAGGCCAGCCGAATTCACCCCTCCACTTT	CASSLVGQPNSPLHF
TRBJ1-3	TRBV12-5	NA	NA	TGTGCTAGTGGTTTGGTATTGGAGAAAATCTCTGGAAACACCATATATTTT	CASGLVLEKISGNTIYF
TRBJ1-2	TRBV29-1	NA	TRBD1	TGCAGCGTTGATCGTCGGGTGGCGGGACAGGGCCTATTAAGCGGCTACACCTTC	CSVDRRVAGQGLLSGYTF
TRBJ1-2	TRBV11-3	NA	TRBD1	TGTGCCAGCAGCTCGGGACAGGGGAACTATGGCTACACCTTC	CASSSGQGNYGYTF
TRBJ2-1	TRBV15	NA	TRBD1	TGTGCCACCAGCAAAGACAGGGGGCCAGGCAATGAGCAGTTCTTC	CATSKDRGPGNEQFF
TRBJ2-5	TRBV28	NA	NA	TGTGCCAGCAGTTCGCCCAGGAGAGGGCGAGAGACCCAGTACTTC	CASSSPRRGRETQYF
TRBJ2-7	TRBV11-2	NA	NA	TGTGCCAGCAGCTTAGGTCGTGGAGACCTATACGAGCAGTACTTC	CASSLGRGDLYEQYF
TRBJ2-7	TRBV7-2	NA	TRBD2	TGTGCCAGCAGCTTAGCGTTAGCGGGGCTACCCTACGAGCAGTACTTC	CASSLALAGLPYEQYF
TRBJ1-1	TRBV5-1	NA	TRBD1	TGCGCCAGCAGCTGGGACAGACCGAACACTGAAGCTTTCTTT	CASSWDRPNTEAFF
TRBJ1-2	TRBV2	NA	TRBD1	TGTGCCAGCAGGGGTGGGGACAGGGACGGCTACACCTTC	CASRGGDRDGYTF
TRBJ2-1	TRBV4-3	NA	TRBD2	TGCGCCAGCAGCCACCACGGGGCTAGCGGGGGTGATCGGAATGAGCAGTTCTTC	CASSHHGASGGDRNEQFF
TRBJ2-1	TRBV11-3	NA	NA	TGTGCCAGCAGCTCAAACAGCCTATACAATGAGCAGTTCTTC	CASSSNSLYNEQFF
TRBJ1-1	TRBV19	few	NA	TGTGCCAGTGCGTTGAACACTGAAGCTTTCTTT	CASALNTEAFF
TRBJ2-7	TRBV7-8	many	NA	TGTGCCAGCAACCCAGAGGCGGGCGGTTACTACTACGAGCAGTACTTC	CASNPEAGGYYYEQYF
TRBJ1-4	TRBV6-5	NA	NA	TGTGCCACCAAGACGACAGCCGAAAAACTGTTTTTT	CATKTTAEKLFF
TRBJ1-1	TRBV28	NA	NA	TGTGCCAGCAGGACTGGGGCCAGGGAATGGGCTGAAGCTTTCTTT	CASRTGAREWAEAFF
TRBJ1-4	TRBV5-1	NA	TRBD1	TGCGCCAGCAGCTTGCGGGACAGATCTAATGAAAAACTGTTTTTT	CASSLRDRSNEKLFF
TRBJ2-3	TRBV6-5	NA	NA	TGTGCCAGCAGTTACCGGGGGGCCGGGAATACGCAGTATTTT	CASSYRGAGNTQYF
TRBJ1-4	TRBV6-5	NA	NA	TGTGCCAGCAGTTACTCAGGGTATCTGTTTTTT	CASSYSGYLFF
TRBJ2-5	TRBV5-1	NA	TRBD2	TGCGCCAGCAGCCCTCTGACTAGCGGGGGGCAAGAGACCCAGTACTTC	CASSPLTSGGQETQYF
TRBJ1-2	TRBV19	NA	NA	TGTGCCAGTAGTGTAACAGGGAACTATGGCTACACCTTC	CASSVTGNYGYTF
TRBJ2-3	TRBV9	NA	NA	TGTGCCAGCAGCGCCACTAACAGGGGGGGAAGCACAGATACGCAGTATTTT	CASSATNRGGSTDTQYF
TRBJ1-5	TRBV2	NA	NA	TGTGCCAGCAGTGATCTATATAGCAATCAGCCCCAGCATTTT	CASSDLYSNQPQHF
TRBJ2-2	TRBV4-2	NA	NA	TGTGCCAGCAGCCACCTACAGGGTGGAGACACCGGGGAGCTGTTTTTT	CASSHLQGGDTGELFF
TRBJ1-1	TRBV5-1	once	NA	TGCGCCAGCAGCTCTGGTGGGGGTGGTACTGAAGCTTTCTTT	CASSSGGGGTEAFF
TRBJ1-2	TRBV6-5	medium-sized	TRBD1	TGTGCCAGCAGCGAACAGGGGGCCATGGATGGCTACACCTTC	CASSEQGAMDGYTF
TRBJ2-5	TRBV25-1	NA	TRBD2	TGTGCCAGCAGTGAAGACCTGGTAGCGGGGGGGAGGGAGACCCAGTACTTC	CASSEDLVAGGRETQYF
TRBJ2-3	TRBV7-8	once	TRBD2	TGTGCCAGCAGCTTAATCCGGGGGGGCTCGGGAGATACGCAGTATTTT	CASSLIRGGSGDTQYF
TRBJ2-2	TRBV7-2	NA	TRBD1	TGTGCCAGCAGCCGCAGCTCCGGGACAGGGAGAACCGGGGAGCTGTTTTTT	CASSRSSGTGRTGELFF
TRBJ1-1	TRBV7-6	once	NA	TGTGCCAGCAGCCTCAGGGAAATGAACACTGAAGCTTTCTTT	CASSLREMNTEAFF
TRBJ2-6	TRBV28	once	NA	TGTGCCAGCAGTCCGGGGACATCAAGCTCTGGGGCCAACGTCCTGACTTTC	CASSPGTSSSGANVLTF
TRBJ2-5	TRBV11-1	NA	NA	TGTGCCAGCAGCTTAGAGGGAGAGACCCAGTACTTC	CASSLEGETQYF
TRBJ1-1	TRBV28	NA	NA	TGTGCCAGCAGTTTTCAGATTTTGTCAGTGAACACTGAAGCTTTCTTT	CASSFQILSVNTEAFF